This TCR beta chain emerged from a study of blood T cell repertoires in COVID-19. Study-level information: The United States, Italy and Spain supplied acute and convalescent COVID-19 samples. T cells, B-cell-depleted T cells, or PBMCs supplied cDNA or gDNA.

Per the original data handling: The authors estimated nucleated cell counts from reference gene primer amplification. Here immunoSEQ multiplex PCR was the method, and the copy in TCRdb shows in-frame clones only, minus some. V and J calls and clone size come straight from that table; D and trimming were deduced from the DNA. The data contain about 130,000 clones, roughly 80% of them singletons. The CDR3 loop spans 16 amino acids. Germline assignment: CDR1 SGHVS and CDR2 FQNEAQ. With respect to this clone: The junction does not match germline at one end; this may be a read error.

This receptor was taken from an older woman with acute or convalescent COVID-19. The rearrangement uses TRBV7-8 and TRBJ2-5; TRBD1 agrees at 9 bases. Sequenced material: peripheral blood. The CDR3 DNA sequence: TGTGTCAGCAGCTCCGGGACAGGGTTGGTACCGGAGACCCAGTACTTC. The encoded protein is CVSSSGTGLVPETQYF.